One sample yielded the 17 T cell receptor beta chains listed below, sequenced in a study of blood T cell repertoires in COVID-19 (dated by TCRdb to 2020 to 2022). To prepare the library, the immunoSEQ multiplex PCR assay was applied. The clones in this table, taken by TCRdb from immuneACCESS, are in-frame only. Not every clone is retained; where verified, under half of the shortfall comes from an unresolved V gene, and the cause of the rest is unknown. The sample includes 150,000 to 200,000 clones, with over 70% observed a single time. The top ten clonotypes cover about 10% of the sample. Material: PBMCs or T cells enriched from blood (not recorded which). The origin of the receptors is a man aged 45 to 65 who had recovered from COVID-19.

The rearrangement links TRBV29-1 to TRBJ1-5; perhaps TRBD1 as D (5 bases). V was trimmed by 6 bases and J by 2 bases, leaving 11 bases between them. This CDR3 contains 13 residues. Germline V gene sequence: CDR1 SQVTM, CDR2 ANQGSEA. In DNA form, the CDR3 reads TGCAGCGTCGGCAGGGAGGGCAATCAGCCCCAGCATTTT. Translating gives CSVGREGNQPQHF.

CDR3 bases: TGTGCCAGCAGCTTCGTCTCTTCCTACGAGCAGTACTTC. As protein: CASSFVSSYEQYF. V usage is TRBV11-2 and J usage is TRBJ2-7; no clear D. Between the trimmed V and J ends, which lost 3 bases and 1 base, there was a span of 7 bases. This CDR3 has 13 residues. In germline, CDR1 is SGHAT, CDR2 FQNNGV.

The gene calls are TRBV28 and TRBJ1-6, with D hard to call. Germline assignment: CDR1 MDHEN and CDR2 SYDVKM. The CDR3 has 17 amino acids. V was pared by 2 bases and J by 0 bases, with 11 bases between. DNA for the CDR3: TGTGCCAGCAGTTTACCTTCTTTGAGCTCCTATAATTCACCCCTCCACTTT. Translated: CASSLPSLSSYNSPLHF.

The V call is TRBV29-1, the J call TRBJ1-1, with TRBD1 identical over 10 bases. Germline CDR1 is SQVTM and CDR2 is ANQGSEA. The ends lost 7 bases at V and 6 bases at J; junction bases unmatched: 5. The CDR3 totals 12 residues. The CDR3 sequence: CSGQGAFAEAFF. The CDR3 region has the DNA TGCAGCGGACAGGGGGCTTTCGCTGAAGCTTTCTTT.

This rearrangement joins TRBV4-2 to TRBJ1-2; no definite D call. Per the germline V gene, CDR1 is LGHNA and CDR2 is YNFKEQ. This CDR3 is 14 amino acids long. V lost 0 bases and J 7 bases, leaving 12 bases between the germline ends. The CDR3 sequence is CASSQDRGEGGYTF. DNA for the CDR3: TGTGCCAGCAGCCAAGATCGCGGGGAGGGTGGCTACACCTTC.

The chain is built from TRBV20-1 and TRBJ2-7; 7 positions agree with TRBD2. CDR3 length: 14 amino acids. V dropped 3 bases and J dropped 6; count of bases not matched to a gene: 11. The germline V gene encodes CDR1 DFQATT and CDR2 SNEGSKA (reference sequence). The CDR3 DNA is TGCAGTGCTAGTGCGCTAGCGGTAGGGATCGAGCAGTACTTC. Encoded protein: CSASALAVGIEQYF.

This clone occurred a few times. V usage is TRBV29-1 and J usage is TRBJ1-4; TRBD1 matches at 7 bases. This CDR3 comprises 13 residues. The trim removed 7 bases at V and 8 bases at J, leaving 10 bases unmatched. CDR1 is SQVTM and CDR2 is ANQGSEA in the germline V gene. CDR3 in amino acids: CSASDREVEKLFF. CDR3 nucleotides: TGCAGCGCCAGCGACAGGGAAGTGGAAAAACTGTTTTTT.

The V call is TRBV5-1, the J call TRBJ1-1, with D unresolved. Between the trimmed V and J ends, which lost 0 bases and 1 base, there was a span of 10 bases. From germline, CDR1 is SGHRS and CDR2 YFSETQ. The CDR3 sequence is 15 residues long. The DNA for the CDR3 is TGCGCCAGCAGCTTGGGAGAGTACAGGAACACTGAAGCTTTCTTT. It specifies CASSLGEYRNTEAFF.

The V gene is TRBV28, the J gene TRBJ2-7; D is uncertain. This CDR3 contains 11 residues. The V gene lost 3 bases and the J gene lost 5 bases, with 5 bases spanning the gap. Germline V gene sequence: CDR1 MDHEN, CDR2 SYDVKM. The CDR3 region has the DNA TGTGCCAGCAGTTTGGGCCACGAGCAGTACTTC. This codes for CASSLGHEQYF. Combining the CDR3 with reference TRBV28 and TRBJ2-7 gives the whole variable domain DVKVTQSSRYLVKRTGEKVFLECVQDMDHENMFWYRQDPGLGLRLIYFSYDVKMKEKGDIPEGYSVSREKKERFSLILESASTNQTSMYLCASSLGHEQYFGPGTRLTVT.

V gene TRBV14 combines with J gene TRBJ2-7, with 8 positions matching TRBD1. Germline V gives CDR1 SGHDN, CDR2 FVKESK. The J segment lost 0 bases and the V segment lost 4 bases, leaving 17 bases of the junction unmatched. The CDR3 spans 19 residues. The DNA of the CDR3 is TGTGCCAGCAGCCCCATCCAGGGGGCAAAGGAGGGGAGCTCCTACGAGCAGTACTTC. The encoded protein is CASSPIQGAKEGSSYEQYF.

CDR3 DNA sequence: TGTGCCAGTAGTATCGGGACAGGGGGCGAGAATGAGCAGTTCTTC. Protein product: CASSIGTGGENEQFF. The V call is TRBV19, the J call TRBJ2-1, with 12 bases that match TRBD1. With 3 bases clipped from V and 7 bases from J, the junction kept 4 bases outside the gene matches. Germline values: CDR1 LNHDA, CDR2 SQIVND (reference sequence). The CDR3 length is 15 residues. Full variable domain (missing parts from reference TRBV19 and TRBJ2-1): DGGITQSPKYLFRKEGQNVTLSCEQNLNHDAMYWYRQDPGQGLRLIYYSQIVNDFQKGDIAEGYSVSREKKESFPLTVTSAQKNPTAFYLCASSIGTGGENEQFFGPGTRLTVL.

The rearrangement uses TRBV11-2 and TRBJ2-3, with 10 bases identical to TRBD2. Germline V gene lookup returns CDR1 SGHAT and CDR2 FQNNGV. The CDR3 is 16 amino acids. After removal of 3 bases from V and 6 bases from J, the junction contained 9 bases not matched to a gene. The CDR3 DNA follows: TGTGCCAGCAGCTTGGAGGGGCTAGCGGGGGATGATACGCAGTATTTT. Protein: CASSLEGLAGDDTQYF.

V and J are TRBV28 and TRBJ2-1; 9 bases match TRBD2. This CDR3 contains 18 residues. Germline V gives CDR1 MDHEN, CDR2 SYDVKM. The V segment lost 3 bases and the J segment 0 bases; nucleotides outside the gene matches: 9. The CDR3 protein is CASSLHLGSGSSYNEQFF. As DNA, the CDR3 is TGTGCCAGCAGTTTGCACCTGGGTAGCGGGAGCTCCTACAATGAGCAGTTCTTC.

The chain employs TRBV20-1 and TRBJ2-5; perhaps TRBD1 as D (5 bases). The CDR3 has 16 residues. Germline CDR1 DFQATT, CDR2 SNEGSKA (reference sequence). V was trimmed by 3 bases and J by 2 bases, leaving 19 bases between them. CDR3 coding DNA: TGCAGTGCTAGTGATTGGGCTGGGGCAGATCAAGAGACCCAGTACTTC. It yields the protein CSASDWAGADQETQYF.

The CDR3 DNA sequence: TGTGCCAGCAGCTTAGGGCGGGAAATCTACAATGAGCAGTTCTTC. It specifies CASSLGREIYNEQFF. This chain uses TRBV7-3 with TRBJ2-1, with D possibly being TRBD2 (6 bases). The germline gives CDR1 SGHTA, CDR2 FQGTGA. V lost 2 bases to trimming and J lost 3 bases, with 11 bases between them. This CDR3 is 15 amino acids long. The full variable domain, with the rest looked up from reference TRBV7-3 and TRBJ2-1, is GAGVSQTPSNKVTEKGKYVELRCDPISGHTALYWYRQSLGQGPEFLIYFQGTGAADDSGLPNDRFFAVRPEGSVSTLKIQRTERGDSAVYLCASSLGREIYNEQFFGPGTRLTVL.

The chain recombines TRBV5-6 with TRBJ2-5; perhaps TRBD1 as D (5 bases). The V and J ends lost 2 bases and 4 bases respectively, with 9 bases between them. The CDR3 contains 13 residues. Germline V gives CDR1 SGHDT, CDR2 YYEEEE. The CDR3: CASSFAGRETQYF. In nucleotides, the CDR3 is TGTGCCAGCAGCTTCGCAGGGCGAGAGACCCAGTACTTC.

The CDR3 loop is CSPFLSSYNEQFF. The CDR3 DNA reads as TGCAGCCCTTTCCTCTCTTCCTACAATGAGCAGTTCTTC. The chain carries TRBV29-1 and TRBJ2-1; no clear D gene. Germline CDR1 is SQVTM and CDR2 is ANQGSEA. CDR3 length equals 13 residues. V was trimmed by 8 bases and J by 1 base, leaving 12 bases between them.